Following are 23 T cell receptor beta chains from one sample sequenced in a study of chemoradiotherapy in HPV16-positive cancers. Method: immunoSEQ multiplex PCR; TCRdb's copy keeps in-frame clones and lacks some. Of some 28,000 clones in the sample, around 84% were seen once. The specimen was blood, collected from a patient who underwent chemoradiotherapy. These receptor sequences come from a human donor with HPV-associated anogenital cancer.

The chain joins TRBV10-3 to TRBJ1-2; TRBD1 is a possible D gene (6 bases). Germline V CDR1 and CDR2: ENHRY, SYGVKD. Trimming removed 3 bases at V and 7 bases at J, with 12 bases between. This CDR3 contains 13 residues. In DNA form, the CDR3 reads TGTGCCATCAGTGAAGTACAGGGTGGTGGCTACACCTTC. It is translated as CAISEVQGGGYTF.

V is TRBV2 and J is TRBJ1-5, with D possibly being TRBD1 (5 bases). The V gene's germline CDR1 is SNHLY and CDR2 FYNNEI. The CDR3 loop spans 13 amino acids. The germline V and J ends were trimmed by 8 bases and 7 bases, with 15 bases remaining between them. CDR3 in amino acids: CASGGEEMQPQHF. DNA for the CDR3: TGTGCCAGCGGAGGGGAGGAAATGCAGCCCCAGCATTTT. Complete variable domain (other parts from reference TRBV2 and TRBJ1-5): EPEVTQTPSHQVTQMGQEVILRCVPISNHLYFYWYRQILGQKVEFLVSFYNNEISEKSEIFDDQFSVERPDGSNFTLKIRSTKLEDSAMYFCASGGEEMQPQHFGDGTRLSIL.

J is TRBJ1-6 and V is TRBV27; a weak D match, TRBD1 (5 bases). Germline CDR1 reads MNHEY; CDR2 reads SMNVEV (reference sequence). V was pared by 5 bases and J by 9 bases, with 23 bases between. The CDR3 has 17 amino acids. The CDR3 here is CASSRTTASHVVSPLHF. The CDR3 nucleotides read TGTGCCAGCAGTCGGACGACAGCGTCCCACGTTGTTTCACCCCTCCACTTT.

V gene TRBV5-1 combines with J gene TRBJ2-3; possibly TRBD1 for D (6 bases). V was pared by 3 bases and J by 4 bases, with 18 bases between. CDR1 SGHRS and CDR2 YFSETQ come from the germline V gene. CDR3 length equals 16 residues. The CDR3 coding sequence is TGCGCCAGCAGCTGGGGGCGCCAAGGGGGATCAGATACGCAGTATTTT. It encodes CASSWGRQGGSDTQYF.

V usage is TRBV11-2 and J usage is TRBJ1-1; a weak D match, TRBD1 (6 bases). Germline V gene data show CDR1 as SGHAT and CDR2 as FQNNGV. CDR3 length: 13 residues. V lost 3 bases and J 1 base, leaving 6 bases between the germline ends. The CDR3 nucleotides are TGTGCCAGCAGCTTGGGACAGAACACTGAAGCTTTCTTT. Translating gives CASSLGQNTEAFF.

The rearrangement uses TRBV6-1 and TRBJ1-5, with D tentatively TRBD1 (5 bases). CDR3 size: 15 residues. V lost 3 bases to trimming and J lost 0 bases, with 9 bases between them. Per germline, CDR1 MNHNS and CDR2 SASEGT. The CDR3 protein is CASSDWGFSNQPQHF. DNA of the CDR3: TGTGCCAGCAGTGACTGGGGGTTTAGCAATCAGCCCCAGCATTTT.

V and J are TRBV6-5 and TRBJ2-3; the match to TRBD2 covers 7 bases. Germline CDR1 is MNHEY and CDR2 is SVGAGI. The CDR3 covers 14 residues. V shed 6 bases and J 6 bases; nucleotides not matched to a gene: 9. CDR3 coding DNA: TGTGCCAGCAGATCCCCGGGACTACCTGATACGCAGTATTTT. As protein: CASRSPGLPDTQYF.

V is TRBV2 and J is TRBJ2-3, with D possibly TRBD1 on 5 matching bases. Germline V gene lookup returns CDR1 SNHLY and CDR2 FYNNEI. The CDR3 is made up of 17 amino acids. Trimming cost V 7 bases and J 2 bases, with 22 bases left between them. The CDR3 nucleotides read TGTGCCAGCACCTACAACCCCTGGGGCAGCCACACAGATACGCAGTATTTT. Amino acid sequence: CASTYNPWGSHTDTQYF.

The chain joins TRBV30 to TRBJ1-3; D possibly corresponds to TRBD1 (5 bases). The CDR3 runs 15 residues. Germline CDR1 and CDR2: GTSNPN and SVGIG (reference sequence). V gave up 2 bases and J gave up 2 bases, with 13 bases separating them. The CDR3: CAWSIAGTPGNTIYF. The DNA of the CDR3 is TGTGCCTGGAGTATAGCCGGGACGCCTGGAAACACCATATATTTT.

The V and J genes are TRBV7-9 and TRBJ2-1; the match to TRBD1 covers 8 bases. The V and J ends lost 1 base and 10 bases, in that order; junction bases with no gene match: 15. Looked up from germline, CDR1 is SEHNR and CDR2 is FQNEAQ (reference sequence). This CDR3 is 17 amino acids long. In DNA form, the CDR3 reads TGTGCCAGCAGCTTAGGGCAGGGGGCGGGTCCGATTCTCGAGCAGTTCTTC. Its protein product is CASSLGQGAGPILEQFF.

This clone occurred once. This rearrangement joins TRBV7-2 to TRBJ1-5, with no clear D. The V gene's germline CDR1 is SGHTA and CDR2 FQGNSA. V was clipped by 1 base and J by 1 base, with 17 bases between them. This CDR3 spans 18 amino acids. The CDR3, as DNA: TGTGCCAGCAGCTTAGTTTTTGGGCTACGGCCAAGCAATCAGCCCCAGCATTTT. Translation: CASSLVFGLRPSNQPQHF.

The V and J genes are TRBV7-2 and TRBJ1-4, with a weak D call TRBD1 (6 bases). Trimming took off 1 base at V and 3 bases at J, with 9 bases between the two ends. Germline loops: CDR1 SGHTA, CDR2 FQGNSA. The CDR3 sequence is 15 residues long. The CDR3 region is CASSLVTGPNEKLFF. Written as DNA, the CDR3 is TGTGCCAGCAGCTTAGTAACAGGGCCTAATGAAAAACTGTTTTTT.

CDR3 sequence reads: CAISPGQGTEAFF. The CDR3 coding sequence is TGTGCCATCAGTCCGGGACAGGGGACAGAAGCTTTCTTT. The genes are TRBV10-3 and TRBJ1-1, with 10 bases matching TRBD1. The CDR3 totals 13 residues. In germline, CDR1 is ENHRY, CDR2 SYGVKD. The J segment lost 8 bases and the V segment lost 5 bases, leaving 5 bases of the junction unmatched.

Here the CDR3 reads CASSLTFGIHGELFF. CDR3 sequence (DNA): TGTGCCAGCAGCTTAACTTTCGGGATTCACGGGGAGCTGTTTTTT. This chain links TRBV7-9 with TRBJ2-2, with D possibly matching TRBD2 (5 bases). CDR1 is SEHNR and CDR2 is FQNEAQ in the germline V gene (reference sequence). The CDR3 extends over 15 amino acids. Trimming removed 2 bases from V and 7 bases from J, with 14 bases in between.

The CDR3: CASSPQTGLGYTEAFF. DNA for the CDR3: TGTGCCAGCAGCCCCCAGACAGGGTTGGGGTACACTGAAGCTTTCTTT. The V call is TRBV7-2, the J call TRBJ1-1; 7 positions match TRBD1. CDR1 is SGHTA and CDR2 is FQGNSA in the germline V gene. J was trimmed by 3 bases and V by 5 bases; bases with no gene match: 12. The CDR3 runs to 16 residues.

The chain is built from TRBV21-1 and TRBJ2-5; the table's D call, TRBD2, was not checked against the DNA. TRBV21-1 is tagged as a pseudogene. The CDR3 runs to 14 residues. The CDR3 here is CASSPRVGVETQYF. The CDR3 DNA reads TGTGCCAGCAGCCCCCGGGTGGGTGTAGAGACCCAGTACTTC.

This chain connects TRBV7-2 to TRBJ1-4; the D is unclear. This CDR3 contains 13 residues. Trimming took off 3 bases at V and 8 bases at J, with 10 bases between the two ends. Germline lookup yields CDR1 SGHTA and CDR2 FQGNSA. The CDR3 DNA reads as TGTGCCAGCAGCTTCGATCTGGGCGAAAAACTGTTTTTT. Protein sequence: CASSFDLGEKLFF.

The chain combines TRBV6-5 with TRBJ1-2; TRBD1 matches 9 bases. Germline loops: CDR1 MNHEY, CDR2 SVGAGI. This CDR3 is 15 amino acids long. After removal of 5 bases from V and 4 bases from J, the junction contained 8 bases not matched to a gene. The CDR3 here is CASSQQGALGYGYTF. CDR3 nucleotides: TGTGCCAGCAGTCAACAGGGGGCGCTTGGCTATGGCTACACCTTC.

This clone is a singleton in its sample. The chain combines TRBV6-1 with TRBJ2-3; D not resolved. The CDR3 is made up of 12 amino acids. Trimming removed 2 bases from V and 2 bases from J, with 2 bases in between. Germline lookup yields CDR1 MNHNS and CDR2 SASEGT. The CDR3 nucleotides read TGTGCCAGCAGTGAACTCACAGATACGCAGTATTTT. The encoded protein is CASSELTDTQYF.

The rearrangement uses TRBV2 and TRBJ2-1; no definite D call. The V gene lost 7 bases and the J gene lost 13 bases, with 20 bases spanning the gap. This CDR3 has 13 residues. Germline CDR1 SNHLY, CDR2 FYNNEI. The CDR3 is CASTPRHVEKQFF. CDR3 DNA: TGTGCCAGCACCCCACGGCACGTAGAAAAACAGTTCTTC.

The chain uses TRBV9 and TRBJ1-6; D remains unclear. Trimming removed 3 bases from V and 5 bases from J, with 18 bases in between. Germline CDR1 and CDR2: SGDLS and YYNGEE. This CDR3 contains 17 residues. This CDR3 is CASSDTSTRMNNSPLHF. CDR3 DNA: TGTGCCAGCAGCGACACTTCGACACGTATGAATAATTCACCCCTCCACTTT.

The chain has TRBV5-4 and TRBJ2-1, with 9 bases aligning to TRBD2. CDR1 SGHNT and CDR2 YYREEE come from the germline V gene (reference sequence). The CDR3 totals 15 residues. Losses at the gene ends were 4 bases for V and 9 bases for J; bases not matched to a gene: 11. This CDR3 is CASSLSSGGFGEQFF. The CDR3 DNA follows: TGTGCCAGCAGCCTATCAAGCGGGGGGTTTGGTGAGCAGTTCTTC.

J is TRBJ2-7 and V is TRBV7-2, with TRBD2 matching 12 bases. V shed 4 bases, J shed 9 bases, and the junction held 10 bases outside the gene matches. CDR3 length equals 15 residues. Germline CDR1 SGHTA, CDR2 FQGNSA. CDR3 nucleotide sequence: TGTGCCAGCAGCTCAAGACTAGCGGGGGAAACGGGGCAGTACTTC. Its protein product is CASSSRLAGETGQYF.